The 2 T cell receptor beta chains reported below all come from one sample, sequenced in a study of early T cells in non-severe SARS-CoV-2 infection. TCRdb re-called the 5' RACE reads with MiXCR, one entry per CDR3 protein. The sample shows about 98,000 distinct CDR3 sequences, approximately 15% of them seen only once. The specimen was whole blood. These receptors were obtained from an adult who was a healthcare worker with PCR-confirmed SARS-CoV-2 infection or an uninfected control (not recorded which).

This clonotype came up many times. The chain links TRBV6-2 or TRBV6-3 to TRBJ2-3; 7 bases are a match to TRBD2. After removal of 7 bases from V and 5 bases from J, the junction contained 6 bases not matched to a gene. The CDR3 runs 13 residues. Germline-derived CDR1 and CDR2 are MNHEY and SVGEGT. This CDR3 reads CASKRAGLDTQYF. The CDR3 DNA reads TGTGCCAGCAAAAGAGCGGGATTAGATACGCAGTATTTT.

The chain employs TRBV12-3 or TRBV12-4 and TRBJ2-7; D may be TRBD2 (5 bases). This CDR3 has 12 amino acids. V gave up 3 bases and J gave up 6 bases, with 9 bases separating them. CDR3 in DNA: TGTGCCAGCAGTTTTTCCAGCGGCGAGCAGTACTTC. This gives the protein CASSFSSGEQYF.